The rows below give T cell receptor beta chains drawn from one sample of a study of blood T cell repertoires in COVID-19. Produced via immunoSEQ multiplex PCR; TCRdb's table is partial and in-frame only. The sample contains roughly 150,000 clones, approximately 84% of which appear only once. Sequencing was carried out using peripheral blood. These receptors originate from a woman aged 80 or over with COVID-19, enrolled during active disease. The CDR3 runs from the conserved cysteine through the conserved F or W. The D gene is left open where the match is weak. Expanded clones are given a class, and other clones once, few, many or no size at all.

J,V,D,size,CDR3,DNA
TRBJ2-2,TRBV28,TRBD1,NA,CASSQQGPNTGELFF,TGTGCCAGCAGCCAACAGGGGCCCAACACCGGGGAGCTGTTTTTT
TRBJ2-1,TRBV10-3,NA,NA,CAISETQTYNEQFF,TGTGCCATCAGTGAGACACAGACCTACAATGAGCAGTTCTTC
TRBJ2-7,TRBV6-5,TRBD2,NA,CASSRSGDSYEQYF,TGTGCCAGCAGTCGAAGCGGGGACTCCTACGAGCAGTACTTC
TRBJ2-3,TRBV7-2,TRBD2,NA,CASSLAPAGAPADTQYF,TGTGCCAGCAGCTTAGCGCCAGCGGGGGCTCCAGCAGATACGCAGTATTTT
TRBJ2-2,TRBV19,NA,NA,CASSAGQLIGELFF,TGTGCCAGTAGTGCGGGACAGTTGATCGGGGAGCTGTTTTTT
TRBJ1-1,TRBV18,TRBD1,NA,CASSPLGQGSTEAFF,TGTGCCAGCTCACCGCTGGGACAGGGGAGCACTGAAGCTTTCTTT
TRBJ1-1,TRBV2,NA,NA,CASSFWGGDEAFF,TGTGCCAGCAGTTTTTGGGGCGGGGATGAAGCTTTCTTT
TRBJ2-7,TRBV7-7,TRBD2,NA,CASSRTSGSDEQYF,TGTGCCAGCAGCCGGACTAGCGGGAGCGACGAGCAGTACTTC
TRBJ1-1,TRBV28,NA,NA,CASSRGWGEAFF,TGTGCCAGCAGTCGGGGGTGGGGTGAAGCTTTCTTT
TRBJ1-1,TRBV3-1/TRBV3-2,NA,NA,CASSAWRGWSTEAFF,TGTGCCAGCAGCGCTTGGAGGGGATGGAGCACTGAAGCTTTCTTT
TRBJ1-3,TRBV5-4,TRBD1,few,CASSSPDRGVNTIYF,TGTGCCAGCAGCAGCCCTGACAGGGGGGTAAACACCATATATTTT
TRBJ1-1,TRBV3-1/TRBV3-2,NA,NA,CASSQRTAINTEAFF,TGTGCCAGCAGCCAACGGACAGCAATTAACACTGAAGCTTTCTTT
TRBJ1-5,TRBV5-1,TRBD1,few,CASSRQGNQPQHF,TGCGCCAGCAGCAGACAGGGGAATCAGCCCCAGCATTTT
TRBJ2-7,TRBV10-3,TRBD2,NA,CATSDSASGGLEQYF,TGTGCCACCAGTGATTCGGCTAGCGGAGGCCTCGAGCAGTACTTC
TRBJ2-1,TRBV30,TRBD2,few,CAWTSGYNEQFF,TGTGCCTGGACTAGCGGCTACAATGAGCAGTTCTTC
TRBJ2-7,TRBV18,TRBD2,NA,CASSPLSGSHEQYF,TGTGCCAGCTCACCCCTTAGCGGGAGTCACGAGCAGTACTTC
TRBJ1-6,TRBV7-2,TRBD1,NA,CASSLEGAGAIFNNSPLHF,TGTGCCAGCAGCTTAGAGGGGGCAGGTGCAATCTTCAATAATTCACCCCTCCACTTT
TRBJ2-1,TRBV19,TRBD1,few,CASSILGTGLENEQFF,TGTGCCAGTAGTATCCTCGGGACAGGGTTGGAAAATGAGCAGTTCTTC
TRBJ1-2,TRBV28,NA,NA,CASRVRTVAYGYTF,TGTGCCAGCAGAGTACGGACAGTCGCCTATGGCTACACCTTC
TRBJ1-5,TRBV3-1/TRBV3-2,NA,NA,CASSQDQGPWWGPQHF,TGTGCCAGCAGCCAAGACCAGGGCCCCTGGTGGGGGCCCCAGCATTTT
TRBJ1-1,TRBV21-1,NA,few,CASPWTDSMNTEAFF,TGTGCCAGCCCCTGGACAGATTCCATGAACACTGAAGCTTTCTTT
TRBJ2-6,TRBV6-5,NA,NA,CASLWSSGANVLTF,TGTGCCAGCCTGTGGAGCTCTGGGGCCAACGTCCTGACTTTC
TRBJ2-6,TRBV27,TRBD1,few,CASRRSSGGGANVLTF,TGTGCCAGCAGAAGATCTTCAGGGGGTGGGGCCAACGTCCTGACTTTC
TRBJ2-5,TRBV30,NA,NA,CAWRRGPLQETQYF,TGTGCCTGGAGGAGAGGGCCACTACAAGAGACCCAGTACTTC
TRBJ1-5,TRBV7-2,NA,NA,CASSVRVDQPQHF,TGTGCCAGCAGCGTCAGGGTAGATCAGCCCCAGCATTTT
TRBJ2-5,TRBV2,NA,NA,CASSEREHQETQYF,TGTGCCAGCAGTGAGCGGGAACACCAAGAGACCCAGTACTTC
TRBJ2-1,TRBV10-3,NA,NA,CAIGGNEQFF,TGTGCCATCGGGGGGAATGAGCAGTTCTTC
TRBJ2-1,TRBV29-1,TRBD2,NA,CSVESGGYNEQFF,TGCAGCGTTGAGAGCGGGGGTTACAATGAGCAGTTCTTC
TRBJ1-5,TRBV18,TRBD1,NA,CASSPNKGANQPQHF,TGTGCCAGCTCACCAAATAAGGGGGCGAACCAGCCCCAGCATTTT
TRBJ1-3,TRBV19,NA,few,CASRRRGAGNTIYF,TGTGCCAGTAGGCGGAGGGGAGCTGGAAACACCATATATTTT
TRBJ2-1,TRBV18,NA,NA,CASSRRLSEDNEQFF,TGTGCCAGCTCACGTCGACTTTCTGAGGACAATGAGCAGTTCTTC
TRBJ2-2,TRBV19,NA,once,CASNIPGQNTGELFF,TGTGCCAGTAACATTCCAGGGCAGAACACCGGGGAGCTGTTTTTT
TRBJ2-5,TRBV5-1,NA,NA,CASSLTQETQYF,TGCGCCAGCAGCTTGACTCAAGAGACCCAGTACTTC
TRBJ2-1,TRBV9,TRBD2,NA,CASSPRLAGGSANEQFF,TGTGCCAGCAGCCCACGACTAGCGGGAGGATCGGCGAATGAGCAGTTCTTC
TRBJ1-1,TRBV28,NA,few,CASSFTGMGTEAFF,TGTGCCAGCAGTTTTACGGGGATGGGCACTGAAGCTTTCTTT
TRBJ2-2,TRBV9,NA,NA,CASTRLHTGELFF,TGTGCCAGCACCAGACTCCACACCGGGGAGCTGTTTTTT
TRBJ1-1,TRBV2,TRBD1,once,CASRGQGGTEAFF,TGTGCCAGCAGAGGACAGGGCGGCACTGAAGCTTTCTTT
TRBJ1-3,TRBV4-3,NA,NA,CASSQVGVIGNTIYF,TGCGCCAGCAGCCAAGTAGGGGTAATCGGAAACACCATATATTTT
TRBJ2-5,TRBV6-2/TRBV6-3,TRBD2,NA,CASSSGGTQYF,TGTGCCAGCAGTTCGGGGGGGACCCAGTACTTC
TRBJ1-6,TRBV6-2/TRBV6-3,NA,NA,CASSTNTGSYNSPLHF,TGTGCCAGCAGTACCAACACCGGGAGTTATAATTCACCCCTCCACTTT
TRBJ2-1,TRBV9,TRBD2,NA,CASSPSGGGYNEQFF,TGTGCCAGCAGCCCTAGCGGAGGTGGCTACAATGAGCAGTTCTTC
TRBJ1-1,TRBV30,NA,few,CACRGQNTEAFF,TGTGCCTGCAGGGGACAGAACACTGAAGCTTTCTTT
TRBJ1-1,TRBV19,NA,NA,CASSISGPGWNTEAFF,TGTGCCAGTAGTATAAGCGGGCCCGGGTGGAACACTGAAGCTTTCTTT
TRBJ1-2,TRBV23-1,TRBD1,once,CASSLRDSRYTF,TGCGCCAGCAGTCTTAGGGACAGCCGCTACACCTTC
TRBJ1-2,TRBV6-5,NA,once,CASFHGVAGGYTF,TGTGCCAGCTTCCACGGCGTAGCGGGTGGCTACACCTTC
TRBJ1-6,TRBV9,TRBD1,NA,CASSLTGAASPLHF,TGTGCCAGCAGCCTTACAGGGGCCGCTTCACCCCTCCACTTT
TRBJ1-6,TRBV18,NA,NA,CASSLSGWDSPLHF,TGTGCCAGCTCACTTTCAGGGTGGGATTCACCCCTCCACTTT
TRBJ1-5,TRBV10-1,TRBD1,NA,CASAPGQPSNQPQHF,TGCGCCAGCGCCCCGGGACAGCCTAGCAATCAGCCCCAGCATTTT
TRBJ1-1,TRBV11-2,TRBD1,NA,CASSRDRGATEAFF,TGTGCCAGCAGCCGAGACAGGGGCGCGACTGAAGCTTTCTTT
TRBJ1-2,TRBV12-3/TRBV12-4,NA,few,CASSLYDSGYTF,TGTGCCAGCAGTTTGTATGACAGTGGCTACACCTTC